The clone carrying this T cell receptor (beta chain) was detected only a few times. Its antigen is still unknown. Compared with germline, one end of the junction differs, possibly owing to a read error. These data originate in a study of beta chain features in type 1 diabetes. TCRB transcripts that were expressed got sequenced, as all of the isolated RNA had been reverse transcribed. The table came from immunoSEQ multiplex PCR; TCRdb's copy has only in-frame clones and leaves some out. The sample records around 56,000 clones, around 50% being singletons. CDR1 and CDR2 (germline): MNHNS, SASEGT. The CDR3 has 13 amino acids. Points from the study as a whole: Moderate but significant shortening of TCRB CDR3s was recorded in all four CD4+ subsets from Type 1 diabetes patients. Within the patient group, naive, central memory and Treg TCRB repertoires appeared more similar to each other than within healthy donors.

This chain joins TRBV6-1 and TRBJ1-2, with D perhaps TRBD1 (6 bases). What was sequenced was Tregs from blood. This TCR was recovered from a woman between 35 and 50 years old with type 1 diabetes. CDR3 loop: CASRQGTWYGFTF. The CDR3 nucleotides are TGTGCCAGCAGACAAGGGACATGGTATGGCTTCACCTTC.